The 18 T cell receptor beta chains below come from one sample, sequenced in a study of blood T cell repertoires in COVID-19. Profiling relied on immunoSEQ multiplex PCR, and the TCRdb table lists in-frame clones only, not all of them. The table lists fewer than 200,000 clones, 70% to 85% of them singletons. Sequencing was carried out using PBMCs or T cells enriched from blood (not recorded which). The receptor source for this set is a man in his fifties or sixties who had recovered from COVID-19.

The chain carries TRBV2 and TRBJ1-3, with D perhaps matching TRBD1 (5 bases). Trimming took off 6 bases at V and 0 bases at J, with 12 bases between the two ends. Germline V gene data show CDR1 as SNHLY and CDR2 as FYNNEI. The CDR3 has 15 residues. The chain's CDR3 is CASRADRTSGNTIYF. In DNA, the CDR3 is TGTGCCAGCAGAGCTGACAGAACCTCTGGAAACACCATATATTTT.

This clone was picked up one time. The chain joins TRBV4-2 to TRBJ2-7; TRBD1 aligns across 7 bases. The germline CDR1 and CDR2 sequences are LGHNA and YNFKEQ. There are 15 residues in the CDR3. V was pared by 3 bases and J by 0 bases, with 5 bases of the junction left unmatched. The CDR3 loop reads CASSQGTESSYEQYF. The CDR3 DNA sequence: TGTGCCAGCAGCCAGGGGACAGAATCCTCCTACGAGCAGTACTTC.

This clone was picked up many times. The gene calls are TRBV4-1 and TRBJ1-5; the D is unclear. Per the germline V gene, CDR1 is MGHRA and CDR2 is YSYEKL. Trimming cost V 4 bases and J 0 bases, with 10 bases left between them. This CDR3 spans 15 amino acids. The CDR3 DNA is TGCGCCAGCAGCCGAGACGGGGTTAGCAATCAGCCCCAGCATTTT. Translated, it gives CASSRDGVSNQPQHF.

CDR3 in amino acids: CASSLPGTGGNTIYF. As DNA, the CDR3 is TGTGCCAGCAGCCTACCTGGGACAGGGGGAAACACCATATATTTT. The chain is built from TRBV28 and TRBJ1-3; 9 bases agree with TRBD1. Germline-derived CDR1 and CDR2 are MDHEN and SYDVKM. The CDR3 consists of 15 residues. Losses at the gene ends were 6 bases for V and 4 bases for J; bases not matched to a gene: 7. The whole variable domain, remainder taken from reference TRBV28 and TRBJ1-3, is DVKVTQSSRYLVKRTGEKVFLECVQDMDHENMFWYRQDPGLGLRLIYFSYDVKMKEKGDIPEGYSVSREKKERFSLILESASTNQTSMYLCASSLPGTGGNTIYFGEGSWLTVV.

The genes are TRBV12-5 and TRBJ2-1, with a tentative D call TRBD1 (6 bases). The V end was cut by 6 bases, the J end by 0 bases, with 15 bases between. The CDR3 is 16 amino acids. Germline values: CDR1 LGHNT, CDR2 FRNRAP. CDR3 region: CASGSGGLLSYNEQFF. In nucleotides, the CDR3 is TGTGCTAGTGGATCTGGGGGCTTACTCTCCTACAATGAGCAGTTCTTC.

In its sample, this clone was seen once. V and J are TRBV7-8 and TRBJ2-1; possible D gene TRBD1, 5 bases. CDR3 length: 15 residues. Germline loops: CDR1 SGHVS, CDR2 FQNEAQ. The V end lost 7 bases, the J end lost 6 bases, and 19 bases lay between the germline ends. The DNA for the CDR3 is TGTGCCAGCACGTCTAGAAGGGGCGAGAGCAATGAGCAGTTCTTC. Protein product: CASTSRRGESNEQFF.

The CDR3 loop reads CASSPIMGAEAFF. CDR3 bases: TGTGCCAGTAGTCCGATCATGGGAGCTGAAGCTTTCTTT. This chain links TRBV19 with TRBJ1-1; the D is unclear. The CDR3 runs to 13 residues. V lost 5 bases, J lost 6 bases, and 13 bases lay in between. CDR1 and CDR2 (germline): LNHDA, SQIVND (reference sequence).

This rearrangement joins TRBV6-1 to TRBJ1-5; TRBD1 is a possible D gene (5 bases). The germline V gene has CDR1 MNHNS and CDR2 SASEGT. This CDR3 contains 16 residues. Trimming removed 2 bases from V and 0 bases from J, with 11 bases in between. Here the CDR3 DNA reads TGTGCCAGCAGTGAAAGCAGGGCCTATAGCAATCAGCCCCAGCATTTT. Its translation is CASSESRAYSNQPQHF.

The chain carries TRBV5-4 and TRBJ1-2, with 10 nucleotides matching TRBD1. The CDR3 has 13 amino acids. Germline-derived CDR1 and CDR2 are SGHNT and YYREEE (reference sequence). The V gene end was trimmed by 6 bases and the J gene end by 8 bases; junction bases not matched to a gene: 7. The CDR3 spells CASTPGQGYGYTF. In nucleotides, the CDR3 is TGTGCCAGCACCCCGGGACAGGGGTACGGCTACACCTTC.

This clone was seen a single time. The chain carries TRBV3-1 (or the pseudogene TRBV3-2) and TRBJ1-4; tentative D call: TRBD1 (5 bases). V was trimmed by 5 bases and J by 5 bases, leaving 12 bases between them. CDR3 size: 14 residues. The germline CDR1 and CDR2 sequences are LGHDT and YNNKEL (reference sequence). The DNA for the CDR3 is TGTGCCAGCAGCTTCGGGGGGAAAAATGAAAAACTGTTTTTT. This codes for CASSFGGKNEKLFF.

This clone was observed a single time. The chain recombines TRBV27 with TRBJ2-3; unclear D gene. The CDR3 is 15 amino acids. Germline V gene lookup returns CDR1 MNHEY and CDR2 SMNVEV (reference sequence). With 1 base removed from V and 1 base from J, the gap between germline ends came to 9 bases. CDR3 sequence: CASSLYKGGTDTQYF. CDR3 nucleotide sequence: TGTGCCAGCAGTTTATATAAAGGAGGCACAGATACGCAGTATTTT.

The CDR3 spells CASSQRQGAREKLFF. Written as DNA, the CDR3 is TGCGCCAGCAGCCAAAGACAGGGGGCGCGCGAAAAACTGTTTTTT. V is TRBV4-1 and J is TRBJ1-4, with 10 bases lining up with TRBD1. CDR1 MGHRA and CDR2 YSYEKL come from the germline V gene. Germline trimming cut 2 bases from V and 8 bases from J; bases unmatched to any gene: 5. CDR3 length: 15 amino acids.

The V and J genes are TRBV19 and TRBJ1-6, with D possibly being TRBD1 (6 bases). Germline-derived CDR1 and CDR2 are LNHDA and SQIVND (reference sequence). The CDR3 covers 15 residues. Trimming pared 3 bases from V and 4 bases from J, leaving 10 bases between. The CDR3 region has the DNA TGTGCCAGTAGTATCGGACAGTTTTATAATTCACCCCTCCACTTT. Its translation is CASSIGQFYNSPLHF.

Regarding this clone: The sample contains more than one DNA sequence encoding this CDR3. CDR3 in amino acids: CASSQGGQGYYGYTF. CDR3 in DNA: TGTGCCAGCAGCCAGGGGGGACAGGGGTACTATGGCTACACCTTC. This chain joins TRBV3-1 (or the pseudogene TRBV3-2) and TRBJ1-2, with 10 nucleotides matching TRBD1. Trimming cost V 3 bases and J 3 bases; bases outside gene matches: 4. Germline V lookup: CDR1 LGHDT, CDR2 YNNKEL (reference sequence). The CDR3 is made up of 15 amino acids.

The CDR3 bases are TGTGCCAGCAGTTATGGTGGGGAGCAGCCCCAGCATTTT. Residues: CASSYGGEQPQHF. The chain combines TRBV7-2 with TRBJ1-5; D is unresolved. Trimming took off 6 bases at V and 7 bases at J, with 13 bases between the two ends. This CDR3 comprises 13 residues. Looked up from germline, CDR1 is SGHTA and CDR2 is FQGNSA.

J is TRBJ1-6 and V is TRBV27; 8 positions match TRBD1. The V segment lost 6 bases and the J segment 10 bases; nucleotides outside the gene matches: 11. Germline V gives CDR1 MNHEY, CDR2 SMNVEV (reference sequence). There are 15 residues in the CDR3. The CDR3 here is CASSSFTGGRSPLHF. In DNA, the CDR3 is TGTGCCAGCAGCTCGTTTACAGGGGGACGATCACCCCTCCACTTT.

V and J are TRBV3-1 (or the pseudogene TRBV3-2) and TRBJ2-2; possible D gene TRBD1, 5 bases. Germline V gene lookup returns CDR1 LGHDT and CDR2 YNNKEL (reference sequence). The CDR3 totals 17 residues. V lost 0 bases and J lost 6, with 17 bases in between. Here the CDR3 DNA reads TGTGCCAGCAGCCAAGATGCCGGCGCAGGGTGGGCCGGGGAGCTGTTTTTT. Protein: CASSQDAGAGWAGELFF.

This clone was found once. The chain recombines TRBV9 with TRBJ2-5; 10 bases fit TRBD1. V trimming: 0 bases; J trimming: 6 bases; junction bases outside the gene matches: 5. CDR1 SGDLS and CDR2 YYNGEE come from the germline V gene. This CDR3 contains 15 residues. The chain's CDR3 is CASSVGDRGPQTQYF. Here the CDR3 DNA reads TGTGCCAGCAGCGTAGGGGACAGGGGACCGCAGACCCAGTACTTC.